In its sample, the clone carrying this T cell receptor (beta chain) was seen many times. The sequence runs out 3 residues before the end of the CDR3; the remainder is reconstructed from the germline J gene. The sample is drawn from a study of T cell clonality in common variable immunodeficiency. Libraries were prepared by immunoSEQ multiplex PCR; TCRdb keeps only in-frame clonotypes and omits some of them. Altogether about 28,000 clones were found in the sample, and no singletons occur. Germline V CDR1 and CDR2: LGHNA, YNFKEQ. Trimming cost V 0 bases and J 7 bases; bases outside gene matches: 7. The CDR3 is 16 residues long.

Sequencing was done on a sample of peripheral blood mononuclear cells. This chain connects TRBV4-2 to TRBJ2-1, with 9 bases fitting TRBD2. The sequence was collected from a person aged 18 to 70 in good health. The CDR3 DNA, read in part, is TGTGCCAGCAGCCAAGAGGGCGGGGGGGCGGTAAATGAG. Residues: CASSQEGGGAVNE. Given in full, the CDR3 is CASSQEGGGAVNEQFF.